The 15 T cell receptor beta chains below come from one sample, sequenced in a study of blood T cell repertoires in COVID-19 (dated by TCRdb to between 2020 and 2021). The library relied on the immunoSEQ multiplex PCR assay. In TCRdb, the immuneACCESS table is reduced to in-frame sequences with V and J assigned. These tables do not hold every clone; where another copy was compared, an unresolved V gene accounts for under half, and the others remain unexplained. The table for this sample lists approximately 69,000 clones; around 87% of them were counted only once. Of the sample, around 12% is held by the ten largest clones. Sequencing was carried out using peripheral blood. These receptors were obtained from a human donor in a cohort sampled during active COVID-19.

The rearrangement links TRBV19 to TRBJ1-1, with D maybe TRBD1 (5 bases). The CDR3 contains 13 residues. Germline V gene lookup returns CDR1 LNHDA and CDR2 SQIVND (reference sequence). Trimming removed 6 bases from V and 5 bases from J, with 13 bases in between. The CDR3 reads CASSLRAWTEAFF. In nucleotides, the CDR3 is TGTGCCAGTAGCCTCAGGGCGTGGACTGAAGCTTTCTTT.

The chain couples TRBV18 to TRBJ1-2; 9 nucleotides match TRBD1. CDR3 length: 15 residues. V dropped 0 bases and J dropped 2; count of bases not matched to a gene: 1. Germline lookup yields CDR1 KGHSH and CDR2 LQKENI. The CDR3 protein is CASSPPGTGNYGYTF. CDR3 coding DNA: TGTGCCAGCTCACCACCCGGGACAGGGAACTATGGCTACACCTTC.

The chain uses TRBV28 and TRBJ1-5; no clear D gene. The CDR3 consists of 14 residues. V was shortened by 2 bases and J by 4 bases, with 9 bases between the two germline ends. In germline, CDR1 is MDHEN, CDR2 SYDVKM. This CDR3 is CASSLRGFNQPQHF. Here the CDR3 DNA reads TGTGCCAGCAGTTTACGGGGTTTTAATCAGCCCCAGCATTTT.

This chain connects TRBV19 to TRBJ2-7; tentative D call: TRBD2 (6 bases). Germline V lookup: CDR1 LNHDA, CDR2 SQIVND (reference sequence). This CDR3 region has 11 residues. The V end was cut by 10 bases, the J end by 6 bases, with 13 bases between. The CDR3 sequence: CATRQGGEQYF. The CDR3 nucleotides are TGTGCCACTAGGCAGGGAGGCGAGCAGTACTTC.

This chain links TRBV10-3 with TRBJ2-2; perhaps TRBD1 as D (5 bases). Germline assignment: CDR1 ENHRY and CDR2 SYGVKD. CDR3 length: 14 amino acids. Trimming took 6 bases from V and 1 from J, leaving 9 bases between them. CDR3 bases: TGTGCCATCAGGCCAGGGTGGAACACCGGGGAGCTGTTTTTT. Protein: CAIRPGWNTGELFF.

The chain combines TRBV4-2 with TRBJ2-7, with 9 bases lining up with TRBD1. Germline CDR1 and CDR2: LGHNA and YNFKEQ. CDR3 length: 18 amino acids. Losses at the gene ends were 1 base for V and 5 bases for J; bases not matched to a gene: 15. DNA of the CDR3: TGTGCCAGCAGCCAAGTGAGTGATGCTGGGACAGGGTGGAACGAGCAGTACTTC. It codes for CASSQVSDAGTGWNEQYF.

The chain recombines TRBV6-5 with TRBJ2-7; D remains ambiguous. V was trimmed by 2 bases and J by 0 bases, leaving 8 bases between them. CDR1 and CDR2 from the germline V gene are MNHEY and SVGAGI. This CDR3 contains 14 residues. The CDR3 DNA reads as TGTGCCAGCAGTTACGGCAGAAGCTCCTACGAGCAGTACTTC. It encodes CASSYGRSSYEQYF.

This chain connects TRBV21-1 to TRBJ2-7; the table's TRBD1 call for D was not verified on the DNA. TRBV21-1 corresponds to a pseudogene. This CDR3 region has 14 residues. The CDR3 is CASSPGTGGNEQYF. The CDR3 DNA reads as TGTGCCAGCAGCCCCGGGACAGGGGGAAACGAGCAGTACTTC.

The chain is built from TRBV6-2 or TRBV6-3 and TRBJ2-3; 9 nucleotides align to TRBD2. Per germline, CDR1 MNHEY and CDR2 SVGEGT. There are 15 residues in the CDR3. Trimming took 5 bases from V and 7 from J; bases not matched to a gene: 10. Written as DNA, the CDR3 is TGTGCCAGCAGTAGCCTTTGGCGGGGGGGCCATACGCAGTATTTT. Protein product: CASSSLWRGGHTQYF.

The chain recombines TRBV19 with TRBJ2-7, with TRBD1 identical over 9 bases. Trimming at V came to 3 bases and at J to 4 bases, leaving 7 bases not matched to a gene. CDR1 is LNHDA, CDR2 SQIVND, per germline (reference sequence). This CDR3 has 15 residues. The CDR3 is CASSIGTGSGYEQYF. The CDR3 DNA reads TGTGCCAGTAGTATTGGGACAGGGTCCGGGTACGAGCAGTACTTC. Supplemented by reference TRBV19 and TRBJ2-7, the full variable domain reads DGGITQSPKYLFRKEGQNVTLSCEQNLNHDAMYWYRQDPGQGLRLIYYSQIVNDFQKGDIAEGYSVSREKKESFPLTVTSAQKNPTAFYLCASSIGTGSGYEQYFGPGTRLTVT.

This chain joins TRBV5-1 and TRBJ2-5, with TRBD1 identical over 7 bases. The CDR3 covers 16 residues. Germline assignment: CDR1 SGHRS and CDR2 YFSETQ. Trimming took 1 base from V and 2 from J; bases not matched to a gene: 8. The DNA for the CDR3 is TGCGCCAGCAGCTTGAGACAGGGTTTTGGGCAAGAGACCCAGTACTTC. It encodes CASSLRQGFGQETQYF.

The genes are TRBV5-8 and TRBJ2-2; D is undetermined. Between the trimmed V and J ends, which lost 4 bases and 7 bases, there was a span of 23 bases. There are 17 residues in the CDR3. Looked up from germline, CDR1 is SGHTS and CDR2 is YDEGEE. The CDR3 DNA reads as TGTGCCAGCAGCGCGCCCGTGGGTATTTGGGCCCACGGGGAGCTGTTTTTT. It is translated as CASSAPVGIWAHGELFF.

The chain couples TRBV4-1 to TRBJ2-7; maybe TRBD2 (5 bases). CDR3 size: 15 residues. Per germline, CDR1 MGHRA and CDR2 YSYEKL. V lost 4 bases and J 2 bases, leaving 15 bases between the germline ends. Here the CDR3 reads CASSRTEDSTYEQYF. DNA of the CDR3: TGCGCCAGCAGCCGAACAGAGGACTCTACCTACGAGCAGTACTTC.

This clone was seen just once. The CDR3 DNA reads TGTGCCAGCAGTTCTAGCGGGGGGGCCAGTAGAGAGACCCAGTACTTC. Translating it yields CASSSSGGASRETQYF. The V call is TRBV7-2, the J call TRBJ2-5, with 12 bases identical to TRBD2. V shed 6 bases, J shed 4 bases, and the junction held 9 bases outside the gene matches. Germline CDR1 reads SGHTA; CDR2 reads FQGNSA. The CDR3 runs 16 residues.

The chain recombines TRBV3-1 (or the pseudogene TRBV3-2) with TRBJ2-7; 9 bases agree with TRBD2. Germline CDR1 and CDR2: LGHDT and YNNKEL (reference sequence). J was trimmed by 6 bases and V by 5 bases; bases with no gene match: 11. The CDR3 loop spans 15 amino acids. This chain's CDR3 is CASSFGGVAGAEQYF. In DNA, the CDR3 is TGTGCCAGCAGCTTCGGTGGTGTAGCGGGAGCCGAGCAGTACTTC.